The next 22 T cell receptor beta chains were all read from a single sample in a study of cytomegalovirus exposure and HLA in healthy donors. The study ran its PCR with 60 Vbeta and 13 Jbeta primers. Sequencing used immunoSEQ multiplex PCR; TCRdb keeps in-frame clones, though not all of them. Of about 130,000 clones detected, roughly 68% appear once; the ten largest clones hold approximately 6%. Source material: PBMCs. The receptor set was obtained from a woman in her forties or fifties in good health and CMV-seropositive.

This clone has a handful of counts. The chain employs TRBV9 and TRBJ2-5; 11 bases are a match to TRBD2. CDR1 and CDR2 (germline): SGDLS, YYNGEE. This CDR3 has 15 amino acids. With V trimmed by 4 bases and J by 4 bases, 6 bases remained unmatched. The DNA of the CDR3 is TGTGCCAGCAGCATTAGCGGGGGGGCCAGAGAGACCCAGTACTTC. This encodes CASSISGGARETQYF.

V gene TRBV7-8 combines with J gene TRBJ2-1; a weak D match, TRBD2 (6 bases). This CDR3 region has 12 residues. Germline CDR1 is SGHVS and CDR2 is FQNEAQ. Trimming shortened V by 2 bases and J by 10 bases, and 9 bases separated the two germline ends. The CDR3 loop is CASSLSGDEQFF. CDR3 nucleotides: TGTGCCAGCAGCTTATCGGGAGACGAGCAGTTCTTC.

This clone was seen a handful of times. The rearrangement joins TRBV5-1 to TRBJ2-5; 7 positions agree with TRBD2. With 4 bases clipped from V and 5 bases from J, the junction kept 5 bases outside the gene matches. CDR3 length: 13 residues. In germline, CDR1 is SGHRS, CDR2 YFSETQ. The CDR3 bases are TGCGCCAGCAGCGGACTAGAGAGGGAGACCCAGTACTTC. It specifies CASSGLERETQYF.

V is TRBV25-1 and J is TRBJ1-6, with D uncertain. This CDR3 is 12 amino acids long. Trimming pared 5 bases from V and 14 bases from J, leaving 13 bases between. Germline CDR1 reads MGHDK; CDR2 reads SYGVNS. This CDR3 is CASSPEIRTLHF. CDR3 bases: TGTGCCAGCAGTCCCGAAATCAGAACCCTCCACTTT.

The rearrangement links TRBV5-1 to TRBJ1-2; D perhaps matches TRBD1 (5 bases). This CDR3 has 17 residues. V was shortened by 0 bases and J by 6 bases, with 21 bases between the two germline ends. CDR1 is SGHRS, CDR2 YFSETQ, per germline. The CDR3 DNA sequence: TGCGCCAGCAGCTTGGTTTTCGGGGGGATCGGGTCGGATGGCTACACCTTC. Amino acid sequence: CASSLVFGGIGSDGYTF.

With respect to this clone: One end of the junction fails to match germline, which may point to a read error. The genes are TRBV11-2 and TRBJ2-1; 7 bases are a match to TRBD2. Germline V gene lookup returns CDR1 SGHAT and CDR2 FQNNGV. The CDR3 is 15 residues long. CDR3 bases: TGTTCCAGCAGCCCCCCGGGACTACCCTACAATGAGCAGTTCTTC. Translated: CSSSPPGLPYNEQFF.

V usage is TRBV4-3 and J usage is TRBJ2-3; the D gene is possibly TRBD2 (6 bases). The germline V gene encodes CDR1 LGHNA and CDR2 YSLEER. The CDR3 is made up of 15 amino acids. Between the trimmed V and J ends, which lost 1 base and 1 base, there was a span of 9 bases. The CDR3 spells CASSQGIAGTDTQYF. The CDR3 coding sequence is TGCGCCAGCAGCCAAGGAATAGCGGGCACAGATACGCAGTATTTT.

This clone was seen once. V and J are TRBV2 and TRBJ1-4; possible D gene TRBD1, 6 bases. CDR1 and CDR2 (germline): SNHLY, FYNNEI. V lost 9 bases, J lost 10 bases, and 21 bases lay in between. The CDR3 length is 14 residues. The chain's CDR3 is CARRTGGGGGKLFF. The CDR3 region has the DNA TGTGCCAGACGGACCGGTGGGGGCGGGGGAAAACTGTTTTTT.

The chain links TRBV7-8 to TRBJ2-7, with 8 bases identical to TRBD1. The V gene end was trimmed by 1 base and the J gene end by 6 bases; junction bases not matched to a gene: 8. Germline-derived CDR1 and CDR2 are SGHVS and FQNEAQ. The CDR3 runs to 15 residues. CDR3 amino acids: CASSLDIGRGLEQYF. CDR3 nucleotides: TGTGCCAGCAGCTTAGACATCGGCAGGGGGCTCGAGCAGTACTTC.

The chain combines TRBV5-1 with TRBJ2-1, with 16 bases aligning to TRBD2. J lost 2 bases, V lost 3 bases, and 8 bases had no gene match. The CDR3 length is 19 residues. The germline CDR1 and CDR2 sequences are SGHRS and YFSETQ. The CDR3 region has the DNA TGCGCCAGCAGCTCCCCCTCCGGGACTAGCGGGGGGGCCTACAATGAGCAGTTCTTC. It translates to CASSSPSGTSGGAYNEQFF.

The chain is built from TRBV18 and TRBJ2-5, with 9 bases matching TRBD1. The junction had 11 bases not matched to a gene; V was cut back by 3 bases and J by 6 bases. The CDR3 totals 16 residues. Germline V gene sequence: CDR1 KGHSH, CDR2 LQKENI. The DNA for the CDR3 is TGTGCCAGCTCACCTTTCGCCGGGACAGGGTTAAAGACCCAGTACTTC. Amino acids: CASSPFAGTGLKTQYF.

In this sample, this clone turned up a few times. The chain links TRBV6-1 to TRBJ1-5; D not resolved. V was shortened by 1 base and J by 0 bases, with 7 bases between the two germline ends. The CDR3 length is 15 residues. Looked up from germline, CDR1 is MNHNS and CDR2 is SASEGT. The CDR3 DNA reads TGTGCCAGCAGTGAAGAGAACTATAGCAATCAGCCCCAGCATTTT. It codes for CASSEENYSNQPQHF.

V and J are TRBV6-6 and TRBJ2-5, with 11 bases fitting TRBD2. The CDR3 is 14 amino acids. V gave up 6 bases and J gave up 3 bases; unmatched junction bases: 3. Germline V gene lookup returns CDR1 MNHNY and CDR2 SVGAGI (reference sequence). The CDR3 coding sequence is TGTGCCAGCAGGATTAGCGGGGGGGAAGAGACCCAGTACTTC. Translating it yields CASRISGGEETQYF.

The chain joins TRBV2 to TRBJ2-2; the match to TRBD1 covers 7 bases. After removal of 7 bases from V and 7 bases from J, the junction contained 6 bases not matched to a gene. CDR3 length: 13 amino acids. The germline V gene has CDR1 SNHLY and CDR2 FYNNEI. The CDR3, as DNA: TGTGCCAGCACATGGGCAGGGGGCGGGGAGCTGTTTTTT. It is translated as CASTWAGGGELFF.

The chain carries TRBV7-2 and TRBJ1-6; possible D gene TRBD1, 6 bases. CDR1 and CDR2 (germline): SGHTA, FQGNSA. CDR3 length equals 14 residues. The germline V and J ends were trimmed by 5 bases and 10 bases, with 15 bases remaining between them. Written as DNA, the CDR3 is TGTGCCAGCAGCGGTGGTACAGGGAACTCACCCCTCCACTTT. Translating it yields CASSGGTGNSPLHF.

This clone was observed a single time. V usage is TRBV9 and J usage is TRBJ1-1; D possibly corresponds to TRBD1 (6 bases). The length of the CDR3 is 16 residues. Germline CDR1 SGDLS, CDR2 YYNGEE. V lost 3 bases and J lost 1, with 16 bases in between. CDR3 nucleotides: TGTGCCAGCAGCGCTCGACCGGACAGTCGGAACACTGAAGCTTTCTTT. Its translation: CASSARPDSRNTEAFF.

The chain combines TRBV30 with TRBJ2-7; D not resolved. This CDR3 region has 12 residues. From germline, CDR1 is GTSNPN and CDR2 SVGIG (reference sequence). The V end was cut by 2 bases, the J end by 3 bases, with 8 bases between. The CDR3 loop is CAWSRDNYEQYF. CDR3 bases: TGTGCCTGGAGTCGCGATAACTACGAGCAGTACTTC.

The chain couples TRBV6-1 to TRBJ2-7; the D is unclear. V was cut by 7 bases and J by 5 bases, with 9 bases left in between. CDR3 length: 11 amino acids. Germline loops: CDR1 MNHNS, CDR2 SASEGT. The CDR3 DNA follows: TGTGCCAGCACCCATACGGACGAGCAGTACTTC. Translating gives CASTHTDEQYF.

The rearrangement joins TRBV5-1 to TRBJ2-2; no definite D call. The CDR3 runs 15 residues. In germline, CDR1 is SGHRS, CDR2 YFSETQ. V shed 4 bases and J shed 0 bases, with 10 bases lying between them. The DNA of the CDR3 is TGCGCCAGCAGCGCGATCCCGTCGAACACCGGGGAGCTGTTTTTT. This codes for CASSAIPSNTGELFF.

This clone was detected a few times. The chain combines TRBV5-1 with TRBJ2-5, with TRBD2 matching over 13 bases. V dropped 0 bases and J dropped 0; count of bases not matched to a gene: 8. This CDR3 is built from 19 residues. Germline CDR1 SGHRS, CDR2 YFSETQ. CDR3 bases: TGCGCCAGCAGCTTGGGAATGGGACTAGCGGGGACGTACCAAGAGACCCAGTACTTC. Translating it yields CASSLGMGLAGTYQETQYF.

For this clone: Other DNA sequences in this sample translate to the same CDR3. The chain combines TRBV5-1 with TRBJ1-6, with D unresolved. Germline V lookup: CDR1 SGHRS, CDR2 YFSETQ. The CDR3 is made up of 14 amino acids. Trimming shortened V by 0 bases and J by 7 bases, and 8 bases separated the two germline ends. The chain's CDR3 is CASSLARENSPLHF. CDR3 nucleotide sequence: TGCGCCAGCAGCTTGGCGCGGGAAAATTCACCCCTCCACTTT.

The chain joins TRBV4-1 to TRBJ2-1; 8 bases align to TRBD1. Trimming at V came to 1 base and at J to 4 bases, leaving 12 bases not matched to a gene. The CDR3 is made up of 18 amino acids. Germline values: CDR1 MGHRA, CDR2 YSYEKL. CDR3 sequence reads: CASSQGGRRDRRYNEQFF. In nucleotides, the CDR3 is TGCGCCAGCAGCCAAGGGGGACGCCGGGACAGGAGATACAATGAGCAGTTCTTC.